One and the same sample provided the 7 T cell receptor beta chains below, sequenced in a study of shared clonotypes between healthy human individuals. The naive CD8 population came from CD45RO-negative cells selected for CCR7, without terminally differentiated effector memory CD45RA+ cells. The protocol was immunoSEQ multiplex PCR, while the TCRdb copy is restricted to in-frame clones and leaves out a portion. The repertoire holds some 2.1 million clones, around 96% seen once, with roughly 1.1% in the top ten. Sequencing was carried out using naive CD8+ T cells sorted from blood. The origin of the receptors is a man aged 18 to 29 in good health.

The chain combines TRBV10-3 with TRBJ2-2; weak D call: TRBD1 (5 bases). Germline lookup yields CDR1 ENHRY and CDR2 SYGVKD. The CDR3 sequence is 16 residues long. The germline V and J ends were trimmed by 3 bases and 0 bases, with 11 bases remaining between them. The CDR3 loop reads CAISELRVSNTGELFF. CDR3 bases: TGTGCCATCAGTGAACTCAGGGTGTCGAACACCGGGGAGCTGTTTTTT.

J is TRBJ2-5 and V is TRBV6-1; maybe TRBD2 (6 bases). The germline V and J ends were trimmed by 4 bases and 5 bases, with 17 bases remaining between them. Germline values: CDR1 MNHNS, CDR2 SASEGT. The CDR3 covers 15 residues. The CDR3 sequence: CASSGLWGEWETQYF. The CDR3 bases are TGTGCCAGCAGTGGCCTCTGGGGGGAATGGGAGACCCAGTACTTC.

The rearrangement uses TRBV6-5 and TRBJ2-3; TRBD2 aligns across 9 bases. Germline V CDR1 and CDR2: MNHEY, SVGAGI. J lost 4 bases, V lost 4 bases, and 9 bases had no gene match. This CDR3 spans 16 amino acids. The CDR3 region is CASSFGREGLADTQYF. Here the CDR3 DNA reads TGTGCCAGCAGTTTCGGGCGGGAGGGCCTGGCAGATACGCAGTATTTT.

This chain links TRBV5-1 with TRBJ2-3, with a tentative D call TRBD1 (6 bases). Germline CDR1 is SGHRS and CDR2 is YFSETQ. Trimming took 3 bases from V and 10 from J, leaving 15 bases between them. This CDR3 contains 13 residues. The CDR3 region has the DNA TGCGCCAGCAGCTACAGGGCAGGCAGTGCGCAGTATTTT. This codes for CASSYRAGSAQYF.

J is TRBJ2-1 and V is TRBV4-3; TRBD2 aligns across 14 bases. The V gene end was trimmed by 0 bases and the J gene end by 8 bases; junction bases not matched to a gene: 3. The germline V gene encodes CDR1 LGHNA and CDR2 YSLEER. The CDR3 is made up of 16 amino acids. The CDR3: CASSQELGLAGDEQFF. In DNA form, the CDR3 reads TGCGCCAGCAGCCAAGAGTTGGGACTAGCGGGGGATGAGCAGTTCTTC.

This chain joins TRBV19 and TRBJ2-1; D is undetermined. There are 13 residues in the CDR3. Trimming shortened V by 6 bases and J by 3 bases, and 9 bases separated the two germline ends. Germline lookup yields CDR1 LNHDA and CDR2 SQIVND (reference sequence). The CDR3 sequence is CASRGSFYNEQFF. The CDR3 region has the DNA TGTGCCAGTAGGGGATCGTTCTACAATGAGCAGTTCTTC.

The V call is TRBV4-3, the J call TRBJ1-5; TRBD1 might be the D (6 bases). From germline, CDR1 is LGHNA and CDR2 YSLEER. The CDR3 runs 19 residues. Trimming removed 1 base from V and 2 bases from J, with 21 bases in between. The CDR3 sequence: CASSQGGEGGFYGNQPQHF. CDR3 nucleotide sequence: TGCGCCAGCAGCCAAGGTGGGGAGGGGGGATTCTACGGCAATCAGCCCCAGCATTTT.